This entry lists 27 T cell receptor beta chains sequenced from one sample in a study of shared clonotypes between healthy human individuals. Produced via immunoSEQ multiplex PCR; TCRdb's table is partial and in-frame only. Of about 2 million clones listed, 85% to 95% are singletons. The sequencing sample was made of naive CD4+ T cells sorted from blood. Stated subset: CD45RA+ positively selected. Receptor source: a man between 18 and 35 years old in good health.

The chain uses TRBV28 and TRBJ1-2; no clear D gene. The germline V and J ends were trimmed by 2 bases and 7 bases, with 5 bases remaining between them. The CDR3 consists of 11 residues. Germline-derived CDR1 and CDR2 are MDHEN and SYDVKM. In nucleotides, the CDR3 is TGTGCCAGCAGTTTACCCCCTGGCTACACCTTC. It translates to CASSLPPGYTF.

This chain joins TRBV5-6 and TRBJ2-2; 7 bases align to TRBD1. V was clipped by 1 base and J by 4 bases; unmatched bases: 1. Germline V CDR1 and CDR2: SGHDT, YYEEEE. The CDR3 runs to 14 residues. The DNA for the CDR3 is TGTGCCAGCAGCTTGTCAGGGGGCACCGGGGAGCTGTTTTTT. It codes for CASSLSGGTGELFF. Looking up the rest from reference TRBV5-6 and TRBJ2-2 gives the full variable domain: DAGVTQSPTHLIKTRGQQVTLRCSPKSGHDTVSWYQQALGQGPQFIFQYYEEEERQRGNFPDRFSGHQFPNYSSELNVNALLLGDSALYLCASSLSGGTGELFFGEGSRLTVL.

With respect to this clone: A much larger clone sits a single nucleotide away, making a read error possible. Other nucleotide sequences in the sample specify the same CDR3. The chain links TRBV7-9 to TRBJ2-7; D gene uncertain. This CDR3 has 12 amino acids. Trimming pared 5 bases from V and 0 bases from J, leaving 5 bases between. Germline CDR1 reads SEHNR; CDR2 reads FQNEAQ (reference sequence). The CDR3 spells CASSLSSYEQYF. As DNA, the CDR3 is TGTGCCAGCAGCCTCAGCTCCTACGAGCAGTACTTC.

The chain combines TRBV28 with TRBJ1-5, with 9 bases aligning to TRBD1. Germline V gives CDR1 MDHEN, CDR2 SYDVKM. The CDR3 covers 14 residues. V lost 6 bases to trimming and J lost 2 bases; unmatched junction nucleotides: 2. In DNA, the CDR3 is TGTGCCAGCAGACAGGGGGCGGGCAATCAGCCCCAGCATTTT. Its translation: CASRQGAGNQPQHF.

V and J are TRBV7-2 and TRBJ2-3, with D maybe TRBD2 (6 bases). Germline CDR1 and CDR2: SGHTA and FQGNSA. Deletions cut 5 bases from V and 0 bases from J, with 12 bases between. The CDR3 consists of 15 residues. Here the CDR3 reads CASSAQRVSTDTQYF. CDR3 nucleotide sequence: TGTGCCAGCAGCGCCCAGCGGGTTAGCACAGATACGCAGTATTTT. The full variable domain, with the rest looked up from reference TRBV7-2 and TRBJ2-3, is GAGVSQSPSNKVTEKGKDVELRCDPISGHTALYWYRQSLGQGLEFLIYFQGNSAPDKSGLPSDRFSAERTGGSVSTLTIQRTQQEDSAVYLCASSAQRVSTDTQYFGPGTRLTVL.

The V gene is TRBV29-1, the J gene TRBJ2-5; no clear D. Germline V gives CDR1 SQVTM, CDR2 ANQGSEA. This CDR3 region has 15 residues. Deletions cut 0 bases from V and 5 bases from J, with 16 bases between. CDR3 sequence: CSVEDGVLSGETQYF. The CDR3 nucleotides are TGCAGCGTTGAAGATGGGGTCCTATCCGGGGAGACCCAGTACTTC.

With respect to this clone: Additional DNA sequences in this sample encode the identical CDR3. The chain uses TRBV5-1 and TRBJ1-1; the D gene is possibly TRBD1 (6 bases). Germline lookup yields CDR1 SGHRS and CDR2 YFSETQ. The CDR3 covers 15 residues. Trimming pared 0 bases from V and 2 bases from J, leaving 11 bases between. The CDR3 sequence: CASSLVRTANTEAFF. The CDR3 DNA reads TGCGCCAGCAGCTTGGTTCGGACAGCTAACACTGAAGCTTTCTTT.

Note on this clone: Other DNA sequences from this sample encode an identical CDR3 as well. The chain combines TRBV5-1 with TRBJ2-2; unclear D gene. The CDR3 is 14 residues long. The ends were cut back, 0 bases at V and 4 bases at J, with 7 bases in the middle. Germline V gene lookup returns CDR1 SGHRS and CDR2 YFSETQ. CDR3 protein: CASSLGGFTGELFF. The CDR3 region has the DNA TGCGCCAGCAGCTTGGGTGGGTTCACCGGGGAGCTGTTTTTT.

V gene TRBV9 combines with J gene TRBJ2-7, with 9 bases matching TRBD2. CDR1 and CDR2 (germline): SGDLS, YYNGEE. The CDR3 contains 14 residues. Trimming cost V 0 bases and J 5 bases; bases outside gene matches: 3. CDR3 residues: CASSVGSGSHEQYF. The CDR3 DNA reads as TGTGCCAGCAGCGTAGGTAGCGGGAGCCACGAGCAGTACTTC.

As regards this clone: The same CDR3 also results from other DNA sequences found in this sample. V and J are TRBV11-2 and TRBJ2-3; D is unresolved. CDR3 length equals 11 residues. V was trimmed by 2 bases and J by 6 bases, leaving 3 bases between them. Looked up from germline, CDR1 is SGHAT and CDR2 is FQNNGV. CDR3 coding DNA: TGTGCCAGCAGCTTAAAGGATACGCAGTATTTT. Amino acids: CASSLKDTQYF.

This chain connects TRBV6-6 to TRBJ1-1, with D unclear. With 0 bases removed from V and 7 bases from J, the gap between germline ends came to 9 bases. This CDR3 comprises 13 residues. Germline V CDR1 and CDR2: MNHNY, SVGAGI (reference sequence). The CDR3 DNA is TGTGCCAGCAGTTACTCGAGTGAGGGTGAAGCTTTCTTT. It codes for CASSYSSEGEAFF.

This clone showed up just a few times. The V call is TRBV10-3, the J call TRBJ1-1; D unclear. V was trimmed by 3 bases and J by 2 bases, leaving 7 bases between them. Germline assignment: CDR1 ENHRY and CDR2 SYGVKD. The length of the CDR3 is 13 residues. The CDR3 is CAISELSNTEAFF. The CDR3 nucleotides read TGTGCCATCAGTGAATTGAGTAACACTGAAGCTTTCTTT.

The CDR3 DNA reads TGCGCCAGCGGGACTAGCGGGGCAGATACGCAGTATTTT. This translates into CASGTSGADTQYF. This chain connects TRBV5-1 to TRBJ2-3; 13 bases match TRBD2. The junction had 0 bases not matched to a gene; V was cut back by 7 bases and J by 4 bases. Germline values: CDR1 SGHRS, CDR2 YFSETQ. CDR3 length equals 13 residues.

This CDR3 is CASSAGRDRDYNEQFF. The CDR3 DNA is TGTGCCAGCAGCGCGGGCCGGGACAGGGACTACAATGAGCAGTTCTTC. This sequence joins TRBV11-3 and TRBJ2-1; 9 bases align to TRBD1. There are 16 residues in the CDR3. V lost 5 bases and J lost 3; bases outside the gene matches: 8. Germline V CDR1 and CDR2: SGHNT, YENEEA.

The rearrangement links TRBV5-1 to TRBJ2-5; 8 nucleotides align to TRBD1. Germline V gene sequence: CDR1 SGHRS, CDR2 YFSETQ. The CDR3 loop spans 13 amino acids. J was trimmed by 13 bases and V by 4 bases; bases with no gene match: 12. CDR3: CASSATGQGGLYF. The DNA of the CDR3 is TGCGCCAGCAGCGCAACCGGACAGGGCGGATTGTACTTC. The full variable domain, its missing parts supplied by reference TRBV5-1 and TRBJ2-5, is KAGVTQTPRYLIKTRGQQVTLSCSPISGHRSVSWYQQTPGQGLQFLFEYFSETQRNKGNFPGRFSGRQFSNSRSEMNVSTLELGDSALYLCASSATGQGGLYFGPGTRLLVL.

The rearrangement links TRBV6-6 to TRBJ1-3; weak D call: TRBD1 (5 bases). V lost 5 bases, J lost 4 bases, and 12 bases lay in between. Germline lookup yields CDR1 MNHNY and CDR2 SVGAGI (reference sequence). CDR3 length: 14 amino acids. DNA for the CDR3: TGTGCCAGCAGTCCAGGGTTTATCGGAAACACCATATATTTT. This codes for CASSPGFIGNTIYF.

V is TRBV5-1 and J is TRBJ2-3; D is unclear. From germline, CDR1 is SGHRS and CDR2 YFSETQ. CDR3 length equals 12 residues. V dropped 3 bases and J dropped 6 bases, with 8 bases sitting between them. CDR3 in amino acids: CASSSYLDTQYF. The CDR3 DNA reads as TGCGCCAGCAGCTCTTACTTGGATACGCAGTATTTT.

The chain links TRBV5-1 to TRBJ2-5; 8 bases line up with TRBD1. CDR3 length: 13 residues. Looked up from germline, CDR1 is SGHRS and CDR2 is YFSETQ. J was trimmed by 0 bases and V by 6 bases; bases with no gene match: 1. This chain's CDR3 is CASNRGYQETQYF. The CDR3 DNA sequence: TGCGCCAGCAACAGGGGGTACCAAGAGACCCAGTACTTC.

In the case of this clone: The same CDR3 arises from other DNA sequences in this sample as well. The chain recombines TRBV5-4 with TRBJ1-1; TRBD1 might be the D (5 bases). CDR3 size: 14 residues. Deletions cut 1 base from V and 1 base from J, with 8 bases between. Germline-derived CDR1 and CDR2 are SGHNT and YYREEE (reference sequence). CDR3 in amino acids: CASSLQGPNTEAFF. The CDR3 nucleotides read TGTGCCAGCAGCTTGCAGGGTCCGAACACTGAAGCTTTCTTT.

The chain links TRBV19 to TRBJ2-3; 9 positions agree with TRBD2. V shed 5 bases, J shed 0 bases, and the junction held 3 bases outside the gene matches. The CDR3 is 15 residues long. Germline CDR1 LNHDA, CDR2 SQIVND (reference sequence). The CDR3 here is CASSSSGASTDTQYF. The CDR3 nucleotides read TGTGCCAGTAGTTCTAGCGGGGCTAGCACAGATACGCAGTATTTT.

This clone was seen just once. V usage is TRBV6-1 and J usage is TRBJ1-5; TRBD1 aligns across 7 bases. The V gene end was trimmed by 3 bases and the J gene end by 7 bases; junction bases not matched to a gene: 6. The CDR3 contains 14 residues. Per the germline V gene, CDR1 is MNHNS and CDR2 is SASEGT. DNA for the CDR3: TGTGCCAGCAGTGAGAACAGGGGCAGACAGCCCCAGCATTTT. Residues: CASSENRGRQPQHF.

The gene calls are TRBV4-1 and TRBJ2-7; 8 bases are shared with TRBD2. Germline values: CDR1 MGHRA, CDR2 YSYEKL. This CDR3 is 17 amino acids long. V was pared by 0 bases and J by 2 bases, with 9 bases of the junction left unmatched. The CDR3 sequence: CASSQDSGTRKTYEQYF. The CDR3 coding sequence is TGCGCCAGCAGCCAAGATTCTGGGACTAGAAAAACCTACGAGCAGTACTTC.

The genes are TRBV4-1 and TRBJ1-6; a weak D match, TRBD1 (5 bases). CDR1 is MGHRA, CDR2 YSYEKL, per germline. The CDR3 is 15 amino acids. V shed 0 bases and J shed 7 bases, with 10 bases lying between them. CDR3 sequence: CASSQDRRDNSPLHF. DNA of the CDR3: TGCGCCAGCAGCCAAGATCGTAGGGACAATTCACCCCTCCACTTT.

This chain uses TRBV4-2 with TRBJ2-3; 13 bases align to TRBD2. Germline V gene lookup returns CDR1 LGHNA and CDR2 YNFKEQ. V lost 0 bases to trimming and J lost 0 bases; unmatched junction nucleotides: 21. The CDR3 is made up of 24 amino acids. CDR3 in DNA: TGTGCCAGCAGCCAAGATTTCATACCGGGACTAGCGGGGAGGGGCTTAACTAGCACAGATACGCAGTATTTT. This translates into CASSQDFIPGLAGRGLTSTDTQYF.

The chain uses TRBV5-1 and TRBJ2-7; 13 bases match TRBD2. Unmatched junction bases numbered 3, after V lost 4 bases and J lost 5 bases. The CDR3 has 14 amino acids. Looked up from germline, CDR1 is SGHRS and CDR2 is YFSETQ. The CDR3 is CASSRTSGSHEQYF. The CDR3, as DNA: TGCGCCAGCAGCAGGACTAGCGGGAGCCACGAGCAGTACTTC.

The chain links TRBV6-1 to TRBJ1-5; D call uncertain. In germline, CDR1 is MNHNS, CDR2 SASEGT. The CDR3 loop spans 13 amino acids. Deletions cut 2 bases from V and 4 bases from J, with 6 bases between. CDR3 sequence (DNA): TGTGCCAGCAGTGAACTAAGAAATCAGCCCCAGCATTTT. Translated: CASSELRNQPQHF.

V is TRBV9 and J is TRBJ2-7; 12 bases are shared with TRBD2. Germline V lookup: CDR1 SGDLS, CDR2 YYNGEE. V was pared by 2 bases and J by 6 bases, with 15 bases of the junction left unmatched. This CDR3 contains 18 residues. In DNA, the CDR3 is TGTGCCAGCAGCGTTCGGCTAGCGGGGGGGATCAGGGAGTCCGAGCAGTACTTC. It translates to CASSVRLAGGIRESEQYF. The full variable domain, completed using reference TRBV9 and TRBJ2-7, is DSGVTQTPKHLITATGQRVTLRCSPRSGDLSVYWYQQSLDQGLQFLIQYYNGEERAKGNILERFSAQQFPDLHSELNLSSLELGDSALYFCASSVRLAGGIRESEQYFGPGTRLTVT.